The 4 T cell receptor beta chains presented below share a single source sample, sequenced in a study of response to subunit inactivated influenza vaccine. TCRdb re-analysed the RT-PCR reads in MiXCR, keeping a single row per CDR3 protein. The sample has roughly 630,000 distinct CDR3 sequences, 12% to 15% seen once; the top ten hold approximately 7.6%. This specimen was PBMCs from blood, taken approximately 15 days before vaccination. The receptor set was obtained from a man aged 50 to 59 who received an inactivated influenza vaccine.

The rearrangement uses TRBV5-1 and TRBJ2-7, with 14 bases fitting TRBD2. The CDR3 loop spans 15 amino acids. V lost 4 bases, J lost 6 bases, and 6 bases stayed unmatched. Germline CDR1 reads SGHRS; CDR2 reads YFSETQ. In nucleotides, the CDR3 is TGCGCCAGCAGCGGCTCCGGGACTAGCGGGAGCGAGCAGTACTTC. Translation: CASSGSGTSGSEQYF.

The chain has TRBV12-3 or TRBV12-4 and TRBJ1-5; a possible D gene is TRBD1 (6 bases). The CDR3 spans 17 residues. With 7 bases removed from V and 2 bases from J, the gap between germline ends came to 21 bases. The CDR3, as DNA: TGTGCCAGCAATCTACAGGGTGGGGGTCCTGGCAATCAGCCCCAGCATTTT. This codes for CASNLQGGGPGNQPQHF.

The chain links TRBV12-3 or TRBV12-4 to TRBJ1-2; D might be TRBD1 (5 bases). The CDR3 has 15 residues. V lost 4 bases and J lost 1, with 13 bases in between. The CDR3 sequence is CASSSPGLLNYGYTF. CDR3 DNA: TGTGCCAGCAGTTCCCCGGGACTCCTTAACTATGGCTACACCTTC.

The CDR3 region has the DNA TGCAGTGCTAGAAGGCTAGCGGGGGACTTCTACGAGCAGTACTTC. It specifies CSARRLAGDFYEQYF. V and J are TRBV20-1 and TRBJ2-7; 10 positions agree with TRBD2. Germline V gives CDR1 DFQATT, CDR2 SNEGSKA (reference sequence). J gave up 3 bases and V 2 bases, and 7 bases lay outside the gene matches. The CDR3 runs to 15 residues.